This T cell receptor (beta chain) was sequenced during a study of blood T cell repertoires in COVID-19. Study details: Italy, Spain and the United States were the sources of the convalescent and acute COVID-19 samples. Sources were T cells, B-cell-depleted T cells, or PBMCs; the material itself was cDNA or gDNA.

Per the study methods: Reference gene primer amplification yielded estimated nucleated cell counts. The assay was immunoSEQ multiplex PCR, and TCRdb's table has in-frame clones only and misses some. D and trimming come from the DNA, and the V and J calls and clone size come from that table. The sample includes about 430,000 clones, around 87% of them seen just once. Everyone who took part was roughly 18 to 89 years old, and they came from 20 to 25 US areas. The V and J ends lost 5 bases and 6 bases, in that order; junction bases with no gene match: 16. This CDR3 spans 18 amino acids. The germline CDR1 and CDR2 sequences are MGHRA and YSYEKL.

Material for sequencing was PBMCs or T cells enriched from blood (not recorded which). The sequence derives from a woman aged 25 to 45 with acute COVID-19. V and J are TRBV4-1 and TRBJ1-6, with 7 bases lining up with TRBD1. This chain's CDR3 is CASSTERSEGALNSPLHF. CDR3 DNA: TGCGCCAGCAGCACCGAGCGGTCAGAGGGGGCCCTTAATTCACCCCTCCACTTT.